These T cell receptor beta chains were read from a single sample in a study of immune heterogeneity within non-small cell lung tumors. TCRdb itself ran the multiplex PCR reads through MiXCR, one entry per CDR3 protein. The top ten clones hold 11% of a sample with under 3,000 distinct CDR3 sequences, roughly 25% of them seen once. What was sequenced was lung tumor tissue. These TCRs come from a man between 40 and 49 years old with non-small cell lung cancer. Both conserved end residues are part of each CDR3. D genes are given only for firm matches. Clone size is not always given. Where it is, it says once, few, many or a class for expanded clones.

>medium-sized|TRBV19|.|TRBJ1-5
TGTGCCAGTAGTATGAACACATATCCTAGCAATCAGCCCCAGCATTTT
CASSMNTYPSNQPQHF
>large|TRBV5-1|TRBD2|TRBJ2-7
TGCGCCAGCAGCTTTAGCGGGGACTCCTACGAGCAGTACTTC
CASSFSGDSYEQYF
>medium-sized|TRBV4-1|.|TRBJ2-7
TGCGCCAGCAGCCAAGGCCTCCGGGGCAACTACGAGCAGTACTTC
CASSQGLRGNYEQYF
>large|TRBV30|TRBD1|TRBJ1-3
TGTGCCTGGAGTCCCCGGGACAGGGTCAACACCATATATTTT
CAWSPRDRVNTIYF
>medium-sized|TRBV6-1|.|TRBJ2-3
TGTGCCACCAGCCAGGGGTTTGTAGGCACAGATACGCAGTATTTT
CATSQGFVGTDTQYF
>.|TRBV6-1|TRBD1|TRBJ1-2
TGTGCCAGCAGCCAGTGGGACAGGGACTATGGCTACACCTTC
CASSQWDRDYGYTF
>.|TRBV7-2|TRBD2|TRBJ2-3
TGTGCCAGCAACTTAGGGGGGGCGGGAGGGTTAGGGGATGCGCAGTATTTT
CASNLGGAGGLGDAQYF
>.|TRBV5-6|TRBD2|TRBJ2-1
TGTGCCAGCCGACATATGAGCGGGGGGAGTGAGCAGTTCTTC
CASRHMSGGSEQFF
>medium-sized|TRBV9|TRBD1|TRBJ2-1
TGTGCCAGCAGCCCAGGACAGGTATACAATGAGCAGTTCTTC
CASSPGQVYNEQFF
>.|TRBV28|TRBD1|TRBJ2-1
TGTGCCAGCAGTTTTGTGGGGACAGGGTTAAGTGGCTCCTACAATGAGCAGTTCTTC
CASSFVGTGLSGSYNEQFF
>.|TRBV10-3|TRBD2|TRBJ2-1
TGTGCCATCAGTGAATTAGCGGGAGACCGAAATGAGCAGTTCTTC
CAISELAGDRNEQFF
>medium-sized|TRBV20-1|.|TRBJ2-1
TGCAGTGCGCCGACTAGCTACAATGAGCAGTTCTTC
CSAPTSYNEQFF
>medium-sized|TRBV6-1|.|TRBJ1-3
TGTGCCAGCAGTTCCGCCCAAAGAAACACCATATATTTT
CASSSAQRNTIYF
>medium-sized|TRBV7-6|TRBD1|TRBJ1-3
TGTGCCAGCAGCTTAGAAGAGGGGGCCAGCTGGAATGGAAACACCATATATTTT
CASSLEEGASWNGNTIYF
>.|TRBV5-6|.|TRBJ1-1
TGTGCCAGCAGCTTTAGCGCAGGGTTCGCCGAAGCTTTCTTT
CASSFSAGFAEAFF
>.|TRBV6-5|.|TRBJ2-1
TGTGCCAGCAGTAACAGGGCGTCCTACAATGAGCAGTTCTTC
CASSNRASYNEQFF
>medium-sized|TRBV12-3/TRBV12-4|.|TRBJ2-2
TGTGCCAGCACCTTAGGTGACACCGGGGAGCTGTTTTTT
CASTLGDTGELFF
>large|TRBV2|TRBD1|TRBJ1-3
TGTGCCAGAAACACAGGGGACTCTGGAAACACCATATATTTT
CARNTGDSGNTIYF
>few|TRBV20-1|.|TRBJ1-2
TGCAGTGCGCTCAAGGGGCTAGAATATGGCTACACCTTC
CSALKGLEYGYTF
>once|TRBV3-1|TRBD2|TRBJ2-7
TGTGCCAGCAGCCTAGCGGGCCCCTCCTACGAGCAGTACTTC
CASSLAGPSYEQYF
>.|TRBV20-1|.|TRBJ1-6
TGCAGTGCTGGTCAAGGACAGAGGGGCTCACCGCTCCACTTT
CSAGQGQRGSPLHF
>many|TRBV7-7|.|TRBJ2-5
TGTGCTAGCAGCCAAGGGGGGCAAGAGACCCAGTACTTC
CASSQGGQETQYF